A selection of T cell receptor beta chains follows, all from one sample in a study of brain T cells in children with intractable seizures. Profiled with immunoSEQ multiplex PCR; TCRdb holds only in-frame clones, not every one. The profile shows 110,000 or so clones, 94% of them singletons. The sequencing here drew on peripheral blood, taken at surgery. The receptor set was obtained from a boy in the first two years of life with hemimegalencephaly and intractable seizures. CDR3s include the opening cysteine and the closing phenylalanine or tryptophan. Each record gives: V gene, clone size, D gene, J gene, CDR3 protein, CDR3 DNA. The D gene is left open where the match is weak. The size entry is marked missing in some rows and otherwise reads once, few, many or a size class.

V gene: TRBV5-6
clone size: NA
D gene: NA
J gene: TRBJ1-5
CDR3 protein: CASSLYLRNSNQPQHF
CDR3 DNA: TGTGCCAGCAGCTTGTACCTTAGAAATAGCAATCAGCCCCAGCATTTT

V gene: TRBV5-1
clone size: NA
D gene: NA
J gene: TRBJ2-1
CDR3 protein: CASSPTLDEQFF
CDR3 DNA: TGCGCCAGCAGCCCTACATTGGATGAGCAGTTCTTC

V gene: TRBV7-9
clone size: NA
D gene: NA
J gene: TRBJ2-1
CDR3 protein: CASSRLGSSYNEQFF
CDR3 DNA: TGTGCCAGCAGCCGACTAGGCAGCTCCTACAATGAGCAGTTCTTC

V gene: TRBV24-1
clone size: NA
D gene: NA
J gene: TRBJ2-2
CDR3 protein: CATSDHPANVHGAGELFF
CDR3 DNA: TGTGCCACCAGTGACCACCCCGCGAACGTGCATGGGGCCGGGGAGCTGTTTTTT

V gene: TRBV7-9
clone size: NA
D gene: TRBD2
J gene: TRBJ2-1
CDR3 protein: CASSSDRLASYNEQFF
CDR3 DNA: TGTGCCAGCAGCTCGGATCGACTAGCCTCCTACAATGAGCAGTTCTTC

V gene: TRBV28
clone size: NA
D gene: TRBD1
J gene: TRBJ1-2
CDR3 protein: CASSLSGGYGYTF
CDR3 DNA: TGTGCCAGCAGTTTATCAGGGGGGTATGGCTACACCTTC

V gene: TRBV7-3
clone size: NA
D gene: NA
J gene: TRBJ2-1
CDR3 protein: CASSSKTPAAYNEQFF
CDR3 DNA: TGTGCCAGCAGCTCCAAGACTCCAGCCGCCTACAATGAGCAGTTCTTC

V gene: TRBV21-1
clone size: few
D gene: NA
J gene: TRBJ2-7
CDR3 protein: CASSKVRPQIPNEQYF
CDR3 DNA: TGTGCCAGCAGCAAAGTTCGACCCCAGATACCTAACGAGCAGTACTTC

V gene: TRBV6-1
clone size: NA
D gene: NA
J gene: TRBJ1-2
CDR3 protein: CASSEGKGRLNYGYTF
CDR3 DNA: TGTGCCAGCAGTGAAGGAAAGGGCAGACTTAACTATGGCTACACCTTC

V gene: TRBV2
clone size: NA
D gene: NA
J gene: TRBJ2-2
CDR3 protein: CASSVLVELFF
CDR3 DNA: TGTGCCAGCAGCGTCCTAGTGGAGCTGTTTTTT

V gene: TRBV10-3
clone size: once
D gene: NA
J gene: TRBJ2-7
CDR3 protein: CAISAVLSGSYEQYF
CDR3 DNA: TGTGCCATCAGTGCCGTTCTCAGCGGATCCTACGAGCAGTACTTC

V gene: TRBV14
clone size: NA
D gene: TRBD1
J gene: TRBJ2-7
CDR3 protein: CASSQEGQGYEQYF
CDR3 DNA: TGTGCCAGCAGCCAAGAGGGACAGGGCTACGAGCAGTACTTC

V gene: TRBV14
clone size: NA
D gene: TRBD1
J gene: TRBJ2-5
CDR3 protein: CASSQGHLPGGQETQYF
CDR3 DNA: TGTGCCAGCAGCCAAGGTCACTTACCAGGGGGCCAAGAGACCCAGTACTTC

V gene: TRBV28
clone size: NA
D gene: TRBD2
J gene: TRBJ2-7
CDR3 protein: CASVGLGDSGLDISAHEQYF
CDR3 DNA: TGTGCCAGCGTGGGGCTAGGGGATTCGGGACTAGACATTTCTGCACACGAGCAGTACTTC

V gene: TRBV28
clone size: NA
D gene: NA
J gene: TRBJ1-5
CDR3 protein: CASSLRGNGQPQHF
CDR3 DNA: TGTGCCAGCAGTTTAAGGGGAAACGGTCAGCCCCAGCATTTT

V gene: TRBV30
clone size: NA
D gene: NA
J gene: TRBJ2-1
CDR3 protein: CAFGTPGLGEQFF
CDR3 DNA: TGTGCCTTCGGGACTCCCGGTCTGGGTGAGCAGTTCTTC

V gene: TRBV15
clone size: NA
D gene: NA
J gene: TRBJ1-2
CDR3 protein: CATSRRGAGGYTF
CDR3 DNA: TGTGCCACCAGCAGGAGGGGCGCGGGAGGCTACACCTTC

V gene: TRBV20-1
clone size: once
D gene: NA
J gene: TRBJ2-7
CDR3 protein: CSASPRVNEQYF
CDR3 DNA: TGCAGTGCTAGTCCCAGGGTAAACGAGCAGTACTTC

V gene: TRBV7-6
clone size: NA
D gene: NA
J gene: TRBJ2-1
CDR3 protein: CASSLGAGYNEQFF
CDR3 DNA: TGTGCCAGCAGCTTAGGGGCGGGCTACAATGAGCAGTTCTTC

V gene: TRBV2
clone size: NA
D gene: NA
J gene: TRBJ2-5
CDR3 protein: CASRQGTQTQYF
CDR3 DNA: TGTGCCAGCAGGCAGGGTACGCAGACCCAGTACTTC

V gene: TRBV12-3/TRBV12-4
clone size: NA
D gene: TRBD1
J gene: TRBJ1-5
CDR3 protein: CASSGELRDRVDF
CDR3 DNA: TGTGCCAGCAGTGGAGAACTCCGGGACAGGGTGGATTTT

V gene: TRBV3-1/TRBV3-2
clone size: NA
D gene: NA
J gene: TRBJ2-1
CDR3 protein: CASSQMNEQFF
CDR3 DNA: TGTGCCAGCAGCCAAATGAATGAGCAGTTCTTC

V gene: TRBV4-3
clone size: NA
D gene: NA
J gene: TRBJ2-7
CDR3 protein: CASSQDRQGRYEQYF
CDR3 DNA: TGCGCCAGCAGCCAAGATAGGCAGGGGCGTTACGAGCAGTACTTC

V gene: TRBV19
clone size: NA
D gene: TRBD1
J gene: TRBJ1-4
CDR3 protein: CASSPTGRSEKLFF
CDR3 DNA: TGTGCCAGTAGTCCGACAGGGAGGAGTGAAAAACTGTTTTTT

V gene: TRBV19
clone size: NA
D gene: NA
J gene: TRBJ1-1
CDR3 protein: CASSILGTPGGAFF
CDR3 DNA: TGTGCCAGTAGTATCCTCGGGACGCCGGGGGGAGCTTTCTTT

V gene: TRBV4-1
clone size: NA
D gene: NA
J gene: TRBJ1-1
CDR3 protein: CASSPVTGGTEAFF
CDR3 DNA: TGCGCCAGCAGCCCCGTTACCGGGGGCACTGAAGCTTTCTTT

V gene: TRBV5-1
clone size: NA
D gene: NA
J gene: TRBJ2-1
CDR3 protein: CASSLISGHNEQFF
CDR3 DNA: TGCGCCAGCAGCTTGATCTCAGGACACAATGAGCAGTTCTTC

V gene: TRBV10-2
clone size: NA
D gene: TRBD2
J gene: TRBJ2-7
CDR3 protein: CASSEGLAGYEQYF
CDR3 DNA: TGCGCCAGCAGTGAGGGACTAGCGGGCTACGAGCAGTACTTC

V gene: TRBV19
clone size: NA
D gene: NA
J gene: TRBJ1-5
CDR3 protein: CASTGQPSNQPQHF
CDR3 DNA: TGTGCCAGTACGGGGCAGCCTAGCAATCAGCCCCAGCATTTT

V gene: TRBV6-5
clone size: NA
D gene: NA
J gene: TRBJ2-7
CDR3 protein: CASSYWAVGYEQYF
CDR3 DNA: TGTGCCAGCAGTTACTGGGCTGTAGGCTACGAGCAGTACTTC

V gene: TRBV4-1
clone size: NA
D gene: NA
J gene: TRBJ1-6
CDR3 protein: CASSHLSDFSNNSPLHF
CDR3 DNA: TGCGCCAGCAGCCATCTATCGGACTTCTCCAATAATTCACCCCTCCACTTT

V gene: TRBV16
clone size: NA
D gene: NA
J gene: TRBJ1-5
CDR3 protein: CASSQSSADQPQHF
CDR3 DNA: TGTGCCAGCAGCCAATCTTCTGCAGATCAGCCCCAGCATTTT

V gene: TRBV7-2
clone size: once
D gene: NA
J gene: TRBJ2-2
CDR3 protein: CASGDFGGELFF
CDR3 DNA: TGTGCGAGCGGCGACTTTGGCGGGGAGCTGTTTTTT

V gene: TRBV6-5
clone size: few
D gene: NA
J gene: TRBJ1-6
CDR3 protein: CASSYSDSPLHF
CDR3 DNA: TGTGCCAGCAGTTACTCGGATTCACCCCTCCACTTT

V gene: TRBV3-1/TRBV3-2
clone size: NA
D gene: TRBD2
J gene: TRBJ2-1
CDR3 protein: CASALAGLYNEQFF
CDR3 DNA: TGTGCCAGCGCTCTAGCGGGGCTTTACAATGAGCAGTTCTTC

V gene: TRBV6-4
clone size: NA
D gene: NA
J gene: TRBJ2-1
CDR3 protein: CASSDSVARGNEQFF
CDR3 DNA: TGTGCCAGCAGTGACTCGGTTGCTAGAGGTAATGAGCAGTTCTTC

V gene: TRBV11-2
clone size: NA
D gene: NA
J gene: TRBJ2-7
CDR3 protein: CASSLVPGGTSYEQYF
CDR3 DNA: TGTGCCAGCAGCTTAGTACCCGGGGGCACTTCCTACGAGCAGTACTTC

V gene: TRBV3-1/TRBV3-2
clone size: NA
D gene: TRBD1
J gene: TRBJ1-1
CDR3 protein: CASSQSRTNTGGAFF
CDR3 DNA: TGTGCCAGCAGCCAGTCACGAACCAATACAGGGGGAGCTTTCTTT

V gene: TRBV5-1
clone size: NA
D gene: TRBD1
J gene: TRBJ2-5
CDR3 protein: CASHYPGGAETQYF
CDR3 DNA: TGCGCCAGCCACTACCCAGGGGGCGCGGAGACCCAGTACTTC

V gene: TRBV5-4
clone size: NA
D gene: NA
J gene: TRBJ2-1
CDR3 protein: CASSPERAASYNEQFF
CDR3 DNA: TGTGCCAGCAGCCCGGAGAGGGCGGCCTCCTACAATGAGCAGTTCTTC

V gene: TRBV20-1
clone size: NA
D gene: NA
J gene: TRBJ2-1
CDR3 protein: CSALTEQEQFF
CDR3 DNA: TGCAGTGCTTTGACGGAGCAAGAGCAGTTCTTC

V gene: TRBV6-2/TRBV6-3
clone size: NA
D gene: TRBD1
J gene: TRBJ1-2
CDR3 protein: CASSSRPRTGGGYTF
CDR3 DNA: TGTGCCAGCAGTTCACGACCGCGGACAGGGGGCGGCTACACCTTC

V gene: TRBV5-6
clone size: NA
D gene: TRBD1
J gene: TRBJ1-3
CDR3 protein: CASTFDRGSSGNTIYF
CDR3 DNA: TGTGCCAGCACCTTTGACAGGGGGAGCTCTGGAAACACCATATATTTT

V gene: TRBV6-5
clone size: NA
D gene: NA
J gene: TRBJ2-4
CDR3 protein: CASTERGELRNIQYF
CDR3 DNA: TGTGCCAGCACAGAGAGGGGGGAACTTAGAAACATTCAGTACTTC

V gene: TRBV5-1
clone size: NA
D gene: TRBD2
J gene: TRBJ2-7
CDR3 protein: CASSLGSGSVDEQYF
CDR3 DNA: TGCGCCAGCAGCTTGGGTAGCGGGAGCGTCGACGAGCAGTACTTC

V gene: TRBV6-4
clone size: NA
D gene: NA
J gene: TRBJ1-6
CDR3 protein: CASSDWFGSPLHF
CDR3 DNA: TGTGCCAGCAGTGACTGGTTCGGTTCACCCCTCCACTTT

V gene: TRBV19
clone size: NA
D gene: TRBD2
J gene: TRBJ2-1
CDR3 protein: CASSMGALAGGYNEQFF
CDR3 DNA: TGTGCCAGTAGTATGGGGGCCTTAGCGGGAGGCTACAATGAGCAGTTCTTC